These T cell receptor beta chains were read from a single sample in a study of T cell repertoires in aging, cancer and after chemotherapy. TCRdb re-derived calls from the multiplex PCR reads in MiXCR, one entry per CDR3 protein. The table shows about 5,000 distinct CDR3 sequences, with around a third occurring only once. Material: blood. All receptors derive from a human donor with a blood cancer. The donor label of this sample is uncertain. Both conserved end residues are part of each CDR3. D genes are given only for firm matches. Some rows have no size entry. The others give once, few or many, or a class for an expanded clone.

NA	TRBD1	TRBV18	TRBJ2-1	TGTGCCAGCTCAAAAGGGACAGGGCCATACAATGAGCAGTTCTTC	CASSKGTGPYNEQFF
NA	NA	TRBV7-2	TRBJ2-3	TGTGCCAGCAGCTTAGGTATTCGGGGTATAAGGACAGATACGCAGTATTTT	CASSLGIRGIRTDTQYF
medium-sized	NA	TRBV18	TRBJ2-5	TGTGCCAGCTCACCACAAGAGACCCAGTACTTC	CASSPQETQYF
NA	NA	TRBV6-2/TRBV6-3	TRBJ1-2	TGTGCCAGCAGTTACTCGATAACAGTGGTCTATGGCTACACCTTC	CASSYSITVVYGYTF
NA	TRBD1	TRBV19	TRBJ1-5	TGTGCCAGAAGCTTGGGACAGGGGCAACAGCCCCAGCATTTT	CARSLGQGQQPQHF
NA	TRBD1	TRBV18	TRBJ1-1	TGTGCCAGCTCACCACCGGGACAGGGGGATGAAGCTTTCTTT	CASSPPGQGDEAFF
once	NA	TRBV27	TRBJ1-1	TGTGCCAGCAGTGAAGGACATTCGAACACTGAAGCTTTCTTT	CASSEGHSNTEAFF
few	NA	TRBV4-2	TRBJ1-5	TGTGCCAGCAGCCAAGATAACAGTGATAGCAATCAGCCCCAGCATTTT	CASSQDNSDSNQPQHF
NA	TRBD1	TRBV20-1	TRBJ2-1	TGCAGTGCTAGTTATTCCCAGGGGGATTGGGATGAGCAGTTCTTC	CSASYSQGDWDEQFF
few	NA	TRBV7-9	TRBJ2-3	TGTGCCAGCAGCTTAACGAGCGCACCAGATACGCAGTATTTT	CASSLTSAPDTQYF
NA	NA	TRBV11-3	TRBJ2-5	TGTGCCAGCAGCTCCCTTTTAGATCAGGGGTACCAAGAGACCCAGTACTTC	CASSSLLDQGYQETQYF
NA	NA	TRBV12-3/TRBV12-4	TRBJ1-2	TGTGCCAGCAGGCCGCCAGCCGGAAACAGTTATGGCTACACCTTC	CASRPPAGNSYGYTF
large	TRBD1	TRBV6-2/TRBV6-3	TRBJ2-2	TGTGCCAGCAGTTACTTATCTCGGGACAGGGGATCCGGGGAGCTGTTTTTT	CASSYLSRDRGSGELFF
NA	TRBD1	TRBV20-1	TRBJ1-5	TGCAGTGCTCTGGGACAGGGCGGGAGCAATCAGCCCCAGCATTTT	CSALGQGGSNQPQHF
NA	TRBD1	TRBV14	TRBJ1-6	TGTGCCAGCAGCCGAACACAGGGGTCACCCCTCCACTTT	CASSRTQGSPLHF
NA	NA	TRBV24-1	TRBJ2-1	TGTGCCACCAGTGATACCAGATCCCTGTTCTTC	CATSDTRSLFF
few	TRBD2	TRBV11-3	TRBJ2-7	TGTGCCAGCAGCCCAAGCGGGGGACAAAATGCCTACGAGCAGTACTTC	CASSPSGGQNAYEQYF
NA	TRBD1	TRBV19	TRBJ2-2	TGTGCCAGTACCACGGACAGGGCTATTAAGGACGGGGAGCTGTTTTTT	CASTTDRAIKDGELFF
few	NA	TRBV5-6	TRBJ2-7	TGTGCCAGCAGCCGAATCCCCGTTACTTATTGGGGGTTAAACTACGAGCAGTACTTC	CASSRIPVTYWGLNYEQYF
NA	TRBD2	TRBV19	TRBJ2-1	TGTGCCAGTAGTATCGGGCTAGCGGGGGCCCCCGGGAATGAGCAGTTCTTC	CASSIGLAGAPGNEQFF
NA	NA	TRBV6-5	TRBJ1-5	TGTGCCAGCAGTTACTCGATCAGGGCAGATCAGCCCCAGCATTTT	CASSYSIRADQPQHF
NA	NA	TRBV18	TRBJ1-2	TGTGCCAGCTCACCATCGGGGAACTATGGCTACACCTTC	CASSPSGNYGYTF
few	TRBD2	TRBV5-5	TRBJ2-5	TGTGCCAGCAGCGGGGGGGAAGAGACCCAGTACTTC	CASSGGEETQYF
NA	NA	TRBV18	TRBJ1-4	TGTGCCAGCTCAATACAGGGCCCCACTAATGAAAAACTGTTTTTT	CASSIQGPTNEKLFF
few	NA	TRBV5-5	TRBJ1-1	TGTGCCAGCAGCTTGGTAGTCACCTCGGAGACTGAAGCTTTCTTT	CASSLVVTSETEAFF
NA	NA	TRBV6-5	TRBJ1-3	TGTGCCAGCAGCTCAATATCCCGGATCTCTGGAAACATCATATATTTT	CASSSISRISGNIIYF
few	TRBD1	TRBV14	TRBJ1-4	TGTGCCAGCAGCCAACGGACAGGGCGAGATGAAAAACTGTTTTTT	CASSQRTGRDEKLFF
NA	TRBD2	TRBV24-1	TRBJ2-1	TGTGCCACCAGTGACGGGCTAGCGGGAGTGGGGGATGAGCAGTTCTTC	CATSDGLAGVGDEQFF
NA	NA	TRBV19	TRBJ2-1	TGTGCCAGTAGTATAGATCCCATCTACAATGAGCAGTTCTTC	CASSIDPIYNEQFF
few	TRBD1	TRBV27	TRBJ1-3	TGTGCCAGCAGTCGGGGGACAGGGGGAACTGGAAACACCATATATTTT	CASSRGTGGTGNTIYF
NA	TRBD1	TRBV18	TRBJ1-1	TGTGCCAGCTCCCCGGACAGGGATGGGGGTAACACTGAAGCTTTCTTT	CASSPDRDGGNTEAFF
NA	NA	TRBV2	TRBJ1-1	TGTGCCAGCAATAACCCTCTGATGAACACTGAAGCTTTCTTT	CASNNPLMNTEAFF
NA	NA	TRBV12-3/TRBV12-4	TRBJ1-1	TGTGCCAGCAGTTTAAGTCCGGGGGGCACTGAAGCTTTCTTT	CASSLSPGGTEAFF
few	NA	TRBV10-3	TRBJ2-1	TGTGCCGGATCGAGGACGGTCACCAGCTCCTACAATGAGCAGTTCTTC	CAGSRTVTSSYNEQFF